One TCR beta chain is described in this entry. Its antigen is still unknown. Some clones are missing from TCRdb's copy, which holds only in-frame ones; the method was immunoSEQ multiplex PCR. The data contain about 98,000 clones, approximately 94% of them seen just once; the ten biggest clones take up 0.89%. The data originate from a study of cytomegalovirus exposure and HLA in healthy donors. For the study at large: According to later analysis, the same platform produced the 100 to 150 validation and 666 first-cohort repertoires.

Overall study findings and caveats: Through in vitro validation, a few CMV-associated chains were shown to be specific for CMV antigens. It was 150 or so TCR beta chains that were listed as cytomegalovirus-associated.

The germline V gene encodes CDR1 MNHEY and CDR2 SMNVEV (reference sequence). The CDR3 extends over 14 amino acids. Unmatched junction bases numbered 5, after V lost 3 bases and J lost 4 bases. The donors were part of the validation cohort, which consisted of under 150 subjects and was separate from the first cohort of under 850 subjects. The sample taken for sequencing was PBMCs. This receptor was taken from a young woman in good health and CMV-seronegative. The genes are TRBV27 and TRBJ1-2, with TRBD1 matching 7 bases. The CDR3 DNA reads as TGTGCCAGCAGTTTGACAGGGTTTCTCTATGGCTACACCTTC. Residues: CASSLTGFLYGYTF.